This TCR beta chain came from a study of T-cell reconstitution after alpha-beta-depleted transplantation in children. Unique molecular identifiers were built into the TCRbeta library. TCRdb itself ran the PCR reads through MiXCR, one entry per CDR3 protein. The sample carries about half a million distinct CDR3 sequences, approximately 12% recorded once. This receptor was identified in a human donor who donated a stem cell graft to a child with combined immunodeficiency. Sequences were derived from PBMCs from the stem cell graft donor, sampled from the stem cell graft.

The CDR3 region has the DNA TGTGCCAGCAGCCCGAAAGGACTAGCTAATGAGCAGTTCTTC. Protein product: CASSPKGLANEQFF. The rearrangement links TRBV5-5 to TRBJ2-1; 8 bases line up with TRBD2. V shed 4 bases and J 7 bases; nucleotides not matched to a gene: 7. Germline V gene sequence: CDR1 SGHKS, CDR2 YYEKEE (reference sequence). The CDR3 runs to 14 residues.